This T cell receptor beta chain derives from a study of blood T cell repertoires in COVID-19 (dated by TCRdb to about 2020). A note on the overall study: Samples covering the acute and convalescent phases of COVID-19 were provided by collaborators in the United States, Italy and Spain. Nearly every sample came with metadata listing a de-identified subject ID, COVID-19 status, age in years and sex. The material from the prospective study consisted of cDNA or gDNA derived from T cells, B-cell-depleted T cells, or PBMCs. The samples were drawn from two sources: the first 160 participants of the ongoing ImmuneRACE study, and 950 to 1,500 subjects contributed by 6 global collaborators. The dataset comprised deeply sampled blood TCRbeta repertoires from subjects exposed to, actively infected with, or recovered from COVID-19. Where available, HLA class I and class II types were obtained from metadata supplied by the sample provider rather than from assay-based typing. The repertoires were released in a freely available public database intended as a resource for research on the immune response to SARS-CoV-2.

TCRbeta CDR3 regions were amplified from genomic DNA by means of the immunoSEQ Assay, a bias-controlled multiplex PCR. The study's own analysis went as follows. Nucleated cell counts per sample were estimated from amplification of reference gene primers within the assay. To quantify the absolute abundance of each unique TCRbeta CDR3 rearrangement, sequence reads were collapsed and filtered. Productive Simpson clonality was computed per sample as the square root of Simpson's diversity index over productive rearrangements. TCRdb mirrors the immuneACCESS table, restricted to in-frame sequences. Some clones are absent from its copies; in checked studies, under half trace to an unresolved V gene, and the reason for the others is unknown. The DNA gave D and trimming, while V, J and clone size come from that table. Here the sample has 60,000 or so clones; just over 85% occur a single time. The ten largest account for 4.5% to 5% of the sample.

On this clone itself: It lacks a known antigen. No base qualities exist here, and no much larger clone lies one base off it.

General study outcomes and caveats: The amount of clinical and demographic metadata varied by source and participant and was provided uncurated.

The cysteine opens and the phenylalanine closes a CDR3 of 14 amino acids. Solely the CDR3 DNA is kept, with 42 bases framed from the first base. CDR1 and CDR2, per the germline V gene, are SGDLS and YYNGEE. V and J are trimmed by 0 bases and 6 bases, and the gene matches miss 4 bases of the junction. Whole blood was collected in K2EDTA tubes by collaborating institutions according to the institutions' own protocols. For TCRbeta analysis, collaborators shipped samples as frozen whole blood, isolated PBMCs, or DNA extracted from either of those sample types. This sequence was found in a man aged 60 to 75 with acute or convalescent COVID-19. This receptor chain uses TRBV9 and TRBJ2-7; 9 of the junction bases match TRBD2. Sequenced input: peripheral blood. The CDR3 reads CASSVGGTSREQYF. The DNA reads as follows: TGTGCCAGCAGCGTAGGAGGGACTAGCCGCGAGCAGTACTTC.